Below, one T cell receptor beta chain is given with its context. The length of the CDR3 is 13 residues. Germline CDR1 reads LNHDA; CDR2 reads SQIVND (reference sequence). V lost 3 bases and J lost 4, with 9 bases in between. This record comes from a study of PD-L1 blockade in urothelial cancer. About the study: Men with urothelial cancer arising in the bladder made up about 85% of the roughly 30 patients. Blood analysis was done at 3 weeks (second dose) and 6 weeks after treatment began. The median number of T cells present in blood samples was roughly 140,000.

Here immunoSEQ multiplex PCR was the method, and the copy in TCRdb shows in-frame clones only, minus some. The table lists tens of thousands of clones, 90% of them singletons, with about 1.6% in the top ten. The time point is: pretreatment peripheral blood. Each individual provided 1 to 8 samples (taken pretreatment and on-treatment). This clonotype originated in a man aged 60 to 69 with urothelial cancer. The chain is built from TRBV19 and TRBJ1-1; D remains ambiguous. The input for sequencing was PBMCs, taken around atezolizumab (anti-PD-L1) treatment. DNA of the CDR3: TGTGCCAGTAGTATTGTCCCATCCACTGAAGCTTTCTTT. This encodes CASSIVPSTEAFF.